These 21 T cell receptor beta chains were all obtained from the same sample, sequenced in a study of T cells in Graves' hyperthyroidism and ophthalmopathy. The investigators amplified TCR beta CDR3 regions from RNA transcripts. Using the HTBI primer set, a first-round RT-PCR was run on the TCR CDR3. TCRdb ran MiXCR on the multiplex PCR reads and lists one entry per CDR3 protein. This table holds 310,000 or so distinct CDR3 sequences, about 18% found once. The specimen sequenced was blood. These receptors all stem from a woman in her sixties or seventies with Graves' ophthalmopathy.

The V and J genes are TRBV5-1 and TRBJ2-7, with 7 nucleotides matching TRBD1. The CDR3 extends over 16 amino acids. The J segment lost 5 bases and the V segment lost 0 bases, leaving 11 bases of the junction unmatched. Germline assignment: CDR1 SGHRS and CDR2 YFSETQ. CDR3 nucleotide sequence: TGCGCCAGCAGCTTGGGACAGGGAAAATTGAAGAACGAGCAGTACTTC. This sequence encodes CASSLGQGKLKNEQYF.

This clonotype was counted many times. This chain connects TRBV6-6 to TRBJ1-1; D is perhaps TRBD1 (5 bases). Per the germline V gene, CDR1 is MNHNY and CDR2 is SVGAGI (reference sequence). The CDR3 runs 14 residues. Trimming left V 2 bases short and J 5 bases short, with 12 bases between. The CDR3 region is CASSYGVGATEAFF. CDR3 nucleotides: TGTGCCAGCAGTTACGGAGTAGGGGCAACTGAAGCTTTCTTT.

Only one count was recorded for this clonotype. The rearrangement uses TRBV27 and TRBJ1-1; the D gene is possibly TRBD1 (5 bases). The V gene lost 5 bases and the J gene lost 1 base, with 17 bases spanning the gap. The CDR3 runs 16 residues. The germline CDR1 and CDR2 sequences are MNHEY and SMNVEV (reference sequence). The CDR3 sequence is CASSNSRGRRNTEAFF. The CDR3 nucleotides read TGTGCCAGCAGTAATTCTAGGGGAAGGAGGAACACTGAAGCTTTCTTT.

The chain joins TRBV9 to TRBJ2-2; TRBD2 might be the D (5 bases). This CDR3 is built from 14 residues. The V gene's germline CDR1 is SGDLS and CDR2 YYNGEE. Trimming cost V 0 bases and J 7 bases, with 10 bases left between them. The chain's CDR3 is CASSVVSGIGELFF. As DNA, the CDR3 is TGTGCCAGCAGCGTAGTTTCGGGGATCGGGGAGCTGTTTTTT.

This clonotype was detected a few times. This sequence joins TRBV7-8 and TRBJ1-2; tentative D call: TRBD1 (5 bases). Per germline, CDR1 SGHVS and CDR2 FQNEAQ. Trimming left V 7 bases short and J 5 bases short, with 20 bases between. The CDR3 runs to 15 residues. CDR3 sequence reads: CASTPIRWGSYGYTF. CDR3 coding DNA: TGTGCCAGCACCCCGATACGCTGGGGGAGTTATGGCTACACCTTC.

This clonotype was seen only a few times. The chain carries TRBV9 and TRBJ2-7; possible D gene TRBD2, 6 bases. CDR3 length: 15 residues. Germline CDR1 and CDR2: SGDLS and YYNGEE. V lost 4 bases, J lost 1 base, and 15 bases lay in between. CDR3: CASSPRGTLSYEQYF. DNA of the CDR3: TGTGCCAGCAGCCCCCGGGGGACTCTTTCCTACGAGCAGTACTTC.

V gene TRBV11-1 combines with J gene TRBJ2-7; TRBD1 is a possible D gene (6 bases). Germline CDR1 reads SGHAT; CDR2 reads FQDESV (reference sequence). The CDR3 length is 16 residues. The V end lost 7 bases, the J end lost 0 bases, and 19 bases lay between the germline ends. This CDR3 is CASNPGAGAPSYEQYF. DNA for the CDR3: TGTGCCAGCAACCCTGGGGCAGGGGCGCCCTCCTACGAGCAGTACTTC. The whole variable domain, remainder taken from reference TRBV11-1 and TRBJ2-7, is EAEVAQSPRYKITEKSQAVAFWCDPISGHATLYWYRQILGQGPELLVQFQDESVVDDSQLPKDRFSAERLKGVDSTLKIQPAELGDSAMYLCASNPGAGAPSYEQYFGPGTRLTVT.

About this clonotype: One base away lies a much larger clone, so this may be a sequencing read error. The chain is built from TRBV15 and TRBJ2-7; maybe TRBD2 (7 bases). Trimming removed 3 bases at V and 0 bases at J, with 12 bases between. The CDR3 extends over 15 amino acids. Germline lookup yields CDR1 LNHNV and CDR2 YYDKDF (reference sequence). The CDR3 DNA sequence: TGTGCCACCAGCAGCTGGGGGGGCAGCTCCTACGAGCAGTACTTC. Translated, it gives CATSSWGGSSYEQYF.

This clonotype was counted at least ten times. The chain combines TRBV20-1 with TRBJ2-5, with 11 bases that match TRBD2. Trimming at V came to 4 bases and at J to 2 bases, leaving 9 bases not matched to a gene. The CDR3 is made up of 16 amino acids. Germline assignment: CDR1 DFQATT and CDR2 SNEGSKA (reference sequence). The CDR3 sequence is CSAIPGTSGLQETQYF. Written as DNA, the CDR3 is TGCAGTGCTATCCCCGGGACTAGCGGTCTTCAAGAGACCCAGTACTTC.

This clonotype was recorded at least ten times. The chain links TRBV5-1 to TRBJ2-3, with D possibly matching TRBD1 (6 bases). V lost 4 bases and J 2 bases, leaving 11 bases between the germline ends. The CDR3 is made up of 14 amino acids. Germline V gene sequence: CDR1 SGHRS, CDR2 YFSETQ. This chain's CDR3 is CASSPGQVTDTQYF. CDR3 in DNA: TGCGCCAGCAGCCCGGGACAAGTCACAGATACGCAGTATTTT. Complete variable domain (other parts from reference TRBV5-1 and TRBJ2-3): KAGVTQTPRYLIKTRGQQVTLSCSPISGHRSVSWYQQTPGQGLQFLFEYFSETQRNKGNFPGRFSGRQFSNSRSEMNVSTLELGDSALYLCASSPGQVTDTQYFGPGTRLTVL.

This clonotype was counted many times. The CDR3 loop reads CASSLSLQGRNTGELFF. The CDR3 DNA reads TGTGCCAGCAGTTTATCCCTACAGGGACGGAATACCGGGGAGCTGTTTTTT. The V call is TRBV28, the J call TRBJ2-2, with D tentatively TRBD1 (6 bases). This CDR3 is 17 amino acids long. Germline CDR1 and CDR2: MDHEN and SYDVKM. Trimming took 1 base from V and 5 from J, leaving 17 bases between them.

This clonotype was seen repeatedly, ten times or more. The V gene is TRBV20-1, the J gene TRBJ2-1; 7 nucleotides align to TRBD2. The CDR3 length is 14 residues. V was pared by 3 bases and J by 8 bases, with 10 bases of the junction left unmatched. Per the germline V gene, CDR1 is DFQATT and CDR2 is SNEGSKA (reference sequence). DNA for the CDR3: TGCAGTGCTAGGATTGGCGGGAGTAGGGATGAGCAGTTCTTC. It translates to CSARIGGSRDEQFF.

The chain carries TRBV20-1 and TRBJ2-1; 16 bases match TRBD2. With V trimmed by 3 bases and J by 6 bases, 5 bases remained unmatched. Germline CDR1 DFQATT, CDR2 SNEGSKA (reference sequence). The CDR3 consists of 16 residues. CDR3 region: CSARGTSGRAANEQFF. As DNA, the CDR3 is TGCAGTGCTAGGGGGACTAGCGGGAGGGCCGCCAATGAGCAGTTCTTC.

The J gene is TRBJ2-2, the V gene TRBV4-2; D not certain. The CDR3 is 14 amino acids. Germline lookup yields CDR1 LGHNA and CDR2 YNFKEQ. The V end lost 2 bases, the J end lost 2 bases, and 6 bases lay between the germline ends. CDR3 nucleotides: TGTGCCAGCAGCCAAAGGCCTAACACCGGGGAGCTGTTTTTT. Protein: CASSQRPNTGELFF.

This clonotype was recorded many times. The V call is TRBV6-1, the J call TRBJ1-6; the D is unclear. The CDR3 totals 15 residues. CDR1 and CDR2 from the germline V gene are MNHNS and SASEGT. Trimming left V 6 bases short and J 7 bases short, with 16 bases between. CDR3 nucleotides: TGTGCCAGCAGGCCCCAGAAGGCCGGGAATTCACCCCTCCACTTT. It is translated as CASRPQKAGNSPLHF.

The chain joins TRBV20-1 to TRBJ2-7, with TRBD2 matching over 9 bases. The V gene's germline CDR1 is DFQATT and CDR2 SNEGSKA (reference sequence). J was trimmed by 3 bases and V by 3 bases; bases with no gene match: 9. This CDR3 is 15 amino acids long. CDR3 protein: CSASSPTSGLYEQYF. CDR3 coding DNA: TGCAGTGCTAGCAGCCCGACTAGCGGACTCTACGAGCAGTACTTC.

V gene TRBV5-4 combines with J gene TRBJ2-7; D remains ambiguous. V lost 4 bases and J lost 1, with 21 bases in between. CDR1 and CDR2 (germline): SGHNT, YYREEE (reference sequence). The CDR3 contains 17 residues. This chain's CDR3 is CASSQDFTPPKSYEQYF. CDR3 sequence (DNA): TGTGCCAGCAGCCAAGATTTTACTCCTCCAAAATCCTACGAGCAGTACTTC.

The genes are TRBV10-3 and TRBJ2-1, with TRBD2 matching over 7 bases. The germline CDR1 and CDR2 sequences are ENHRY and SYGVKD. The ends lost 8 bases at V and 7 bases at J; junction bases unmatched: 8. CDR3 length equals 13 residues. The CDR3 loop is CAILGGGSNEQFF. CDR3 DNA: TGTGCCATCTTGGGCGGGGGTTCAAATGAGCAGTTCTTC.

This clonotype has a count of ten or more. The chain couples TRBV20-1 to TRBJ2-1; D is possibly TRBD1 (6 bases). Germline lookup yields CDR1 DFQATT and CDR2 SNEGSKA (reference sequence). Trimming stripped 6 bases from V and 10 bases from J, with 22 bases between. The CDR3 sequence is 14 residues long. The CDR3 nucleotides read TGCAGTGCCACGAAAGGACAGCTCCCGGTGGAGCAGTTCTTC. Protein: CSATKGQLPVEQFF.

This sequence joins TRBV20-1 and TRBJ2-5, with 10 nucleotides matching TRBD1. The CDR3 has 14 amino acids. Germline lookup yields CDR1 DFQATT and CDR2 SNEGSKA (reference sequence). The ends lost 5 bases at V and 4 bases at J; junction bases unmatched: 7. The CDR3 reads CSAPTGGEGETQYF. In nucleotides, the CDR3 is TGCAGTGCTCCGACAGGGGGCGAAGGAGAGACCCAGTACTTC.

The J gene is TRBJ2-3, the V gene TRBV7-2, with D possibly being TRBD2 (5 bases). The V end lost 2 bases, the J end lost 5 bases, and 8 bases lay between the germline ends. The CDR3 contains 13 residues. Per germline, CDR1 SGHTA and CDR2 FQGNSA. Written as DNA, the CDR3 is TGTGCCAGCAGCTTAATCCGGGGAGATACGCAGTATTTT. As protein: CASSLIRGDTQYF.